A selection of T cell receptor beta chains follows, all from one sample in a study of T-cell memory formation after mild COVID-19. Each CDR3 protein is one row after TCRdb ran MiXCR on the 5' RACE reads. The data show over 300,000 distinct CDR3 sequences, 20% to 25% seen once. Sequencing was done on a sample of PBMCs or a T cell subset sorted from them (not recorded which). These receptor sequences come from a man aged 18 to 29 who had mild COVID-19 (a few samples of this study predate the infection). Cell type and time point are not known. The CDR3 runs from the conserved cysteine through the conserved F or W. Each record gives: D gene, V gene, J gene, clone size, CDR3 protein, CDR3 DNA. A D gene is named only where the DNA matches it firmly. Size values are once, few and many counts, or a class for expanded clones, and some rows have none.

D gene: TRBD1; V gene: TRBV11-2; J gene: TRBJ2-3; clone size: NA; CDR3 protein: CASRAHGTGADTQYF; CDR3 DNA: TGTGCCAGCAGGGCACATGGGACAGGGGCAGATACGCAGTATTTT
D gene: NA; V gene: TRBV5-6; J gene: TRBJ2-4; clone size: many; CDR3 protein: CASSSTLNIQYF; CDR3 DNA: TGTGCCAGCAGCTCAACTTTGAACATTCAGTACTTC
D gene: NA; V gene: TRBV4-1; J gene: TRBJ2-7; clone size: NA; CDR3 protein: CASSSHRDPYEQYF; CDR3 DNA: TGCGCCAGCAGCTCCCACAGGGACCCCTACGAGCAGTACTTC
D gene: NA; V gene: TRBV7-2; J gene: TRBJ1-2; clone size: NA; CDR3 protein: CASSRRDTKGVYGYTF; CDR3 DNA: TGTGCCAGCAGCCGCCGGGACACCAAAGGGGTCTATGGCTACACCTTC
D gene: TRBD2; V gene: TRBV12-3/TRBV12-4; J gene: TRBJ2-5; clone size: NA; CDR3 protein: CASSQGLAGGVAEETQYF; CDR3 DNA: TGTGCCAGCAGCCAGGGACTAGCGGGGGGCGTAGCGGAGGAGACCCAGTACTTC
D gene: TRBD1; V gene: TRBV7-9; J gene: TRBJ1-6; clone size: NA; CDR3 protein: CASSLATGGMGSPLHF; CDR3 DNA: TGTGCCAGCAGCTTAGCTACAGGGGGCATGGGTTCACCCCTCCACTTT
D gene: TRBD2; V gene: TRBV20-1; J gene: TRBJ2-3; clone size: few; CDR3 protein: CSASVTSAPTDTQYF; CDR3 DNA: TGCAGTGCTAGCGTTACTAGCGCCCCGACAGATACGCAGTATTTT
D gene: NA; V gene: TRBV20-1; J gene: TRBJ2-5; clone size: NA; CDR3 protein: CSAKQGTTLQETQYF; CDR3 DNA: TGCAGTGCCAAACAGGGTACGACGTTACAAGAGACCCAGTACTTC
D gene: NA; V gene: TRBV5-1; J gene: TRBJ1-1; clone size: NA; CDR3 protein: CASSSVWQGPTEAFF; CDR3 DNA: TGCGCCAGCAGCTCCGTGTGGCAGGGTCCGACTGAAGCTTTCTTT
D gene: NA; V gene: TRBV25-1; J gene: TRBJ2-5; clone size: NA; CDR3 protein: CASGYQFGPGGETQYF; CDR3 DNA: TGTGCCAGCGGATATCAGTTCGGCCCCGGGGGAGAGACCCAGTACTTC
D gene: NA; V gene: TRBV5-1; J gene: TRBJ1-4; clone size: few; CDR3 protein: CASSLTQYNEKLFF; CDR3 DNA: TGCGCCAGCAGCCTTACACAGTATAATGAAAAACTGTTTTTT
D gene: NA; V gene: TRBV4-3; J gene: TRBJ1-4; clone size: few; CDR3 protein: CASSQVREGWGEKLFF; CDR3 DNA: TGCGCCAGCAGCCAAGTGAGAGAGGGCTGGGGAGAAAAACTGTTTTTT
D gene: NA; V gene: TRBV15; J gene: TRBJ1-2; clone size: few; CDR3 protein: CATSPRGGGHVYGYTF; CDR3 DNA: TGTGCCACCAGCCCCCGGGGAGGGGGGCACGTCTATGGCTACACCTTC
D gene: NA; V gene: TRBV11-2; J gene: TRBJ1-4; clone size: NA; CDR3 protein: CASSSPNGRPLNEKLFF; CDR3 DNA: TGTGCCAGCAGCTCCCCTAACGGGAGGCCCCTTAATGAAAAACTGTTTTTT
D gene: NA; V gene: TRBV7-8; J gene: TRBJ2-1; clone size: few; CDR3 protein: CASSLVAGPSEQFF; CDR3 DNA: TGTGCCAGCAGCTTAGTCGCTGGGCCCAGTGAGCAGTTCTTC
D gene: NA; V gene: TRBV5-1; J gene: TRBJ2-7; clone size: NA; CDR3 protein: CASSLEGHRGEQYF; CDR3 DNA: TGCGCCAGCAGCTTGGAGGGGCATCGAGGCGAGCAGTACTTC
D gene: NA; V gene: TRBV7-2; J gene: TRBJ1-2; clone size: few; CDR3 protein: CASSSNRAGYTF; CDR3 DNA: TGTGCCAGCAGCTCAAATAGGGCCGGCTACACCTTC
D gene: TRBD1; V gene: TRBV20-1; J gene: TRBJ2-3; clone size: NA; CDR3 protein: CSARDPQGARRTQYF; CDR3 DNA: TGCAGTGCTAGAGATCCCCAGGGGGCGAGGCGTACGCAGTATTTT
D gene: NA; V gene: TRBV7-6; J gene: TRBJ1-1; clone size: few; CDR3 protein: CASSLDYTGASNTEAFF; CDR3 DNA: TGTGCCAGCAGCTTAGATTACACAGGAGCGTCGAACACTGAAGCTTTCTTT
D gene: TRBD2; V gene: TRBV4-3; J gene: TRBJ2-3; clone size: NA; CDR3 protein: CASSQAGGRNTDTQYF; CDR3 DNA: TGCGCCAGCAGCCAAGCGGGGGGGCGAAACACAGATACGCAGTATTTT
D gene: NA; V gene: TRBV4-3; J gene: TRBJ2-3; clone size: NA; CDR3 protein: CASSQEPPPDTQYF; CDR3 DNA: TGCGCCAGCAGCCAAGAGCCCCCTCCAGATACGCAGTATTTT
D gene: TRBD1; V gene: TRBV29-1; J gene: TRBJ2-5; clone size: NA; CDR3 protein: CSAGQGEQETQYF; CDR3 DNA: TGCAGCGCCGGACAGGGGGAGCAAGAGACCCAGTACTTC
D gene: TRBD1; V gene: TRBV7-8; J gene: TRBJ1-1; clone size: NA; CDR3 protein: CASSPAGTAGSGEAFF; CDR3 DNA: TGTGCCAGCAGTCCGGCGGGGACAGCAGGGAGTGGTGAAGCTTTCTTT
D gene: TRBD1; V gene: TRBV5-1; J gene: TRBJ2-1; clone size: few; CDR3 protein: CASSPGTGVINEQFF; CDR3 DNA: TGCGCCAGCAGCCCAGGGACAGGGGTTATAAATGAGCAGTTCTTC
D gene: TRBD1; V gene: TRBV15; J gene: TRBJ1-2; clone size: NA; CDR3 protein: CATSGMTGDNGYTF; CDR3 DNA: TGTGCCACCAGCGGAATGACAGGGGACAATGGCTACACCTTC
D gene: NA; V gene: TRBV19; J gene: TRBJ2-7; clone size: NA; CDR3 protein: CASSARSSAEQYF; CDR3 DNA: TGTGCCAGTAGTGCGCGATCTAGCGCCGAGCAGTACTTC
D gene: TRBD1; V gene: TRBV7-9; J gene: TRBJ1-2; clone size: NA; CDR3 protein: CASRGTARPADGYTF; CDR3 DNA: TGTGCCAGCAGGGGGACAGCCCGACCTGCGGATGGCTACACCTTC
D gene: TRBD2; V gene: TRBV6-5; J gene: TRBJ2-1; clone size: once; CDR3 protein: CASSYVAGGGNEQFF; CDR3 DNA: TGTGCCAGCAGTTACGTAGCGGGGGGGGGCAATGAGCAGTTCTTC
D gene: NA; V gene: TRBV10-3; J gene: TRBJ1-1; clone size: NA; CDR3 protein: CAIRALVGRNTEAFF; CDR3 DNA: TGTGCCATCAGGGCGCTTGTGGGGAGGAACACTGAAGCTTTCTTT
D gene: NA; V gene: TRBV4-1; J gene: TRBJ1-2; clone size: NA; CDR3 protein: CASSQDFNYGYTF; CDR3 DNA: TGCGCCAGCAGCCAAGACTTTAACTATGGCTACACCTTC
D gene: NA; V gene: TRBV28; J gene: TRBJ2-4; clone size: NA; CDR3 protein: CASSPTATRNIQYF; CDR3 DNA: TGTGCCAGCAGTCCCACCGCGACAAGGAACATTCAGTACTTC
D gene: NA; V gene: TRBV5-1; J gene: TRBJ2-7; clone size: NA; CDR3 protein: CASSLDPSYEQYF; CDR3 DNA: TGCGCCAGCAGCTTGGACCCTAGCTACGAGCAGTACTTC
D gene: NA; V gene: TRBV5-1; J gene: TRBJ2-6; clone size: few; CDR3 protein: CASSLEQEITGANVLTF; CDR3 DNA: TGCGCCAGCAGCTTGGAACAGGAGATTACTGGGGCCAACGTCCTGACTTTC
D gene: TRBD1; V gene: TRBV12-3/TRBV12-4; J gene: TRBJ1-3; clone size: few; CDR3 protein: CASSLGRGLGNTIYF; CDR3 DNA: TGTGCCAGCAGCCTCGGTAGGGGGCTTGGAAACACCATATATTTT
D gene: TRBD1; V gene: TRBV7-7; J gene: TRBJ2-5; clone size: many; CDR3 protein: CASSAPGTGGETQYF; CDR3 DNA: TGTGCTAGCAGCGCCCCCGGGACAGGTGGAGAGACCCAGTACTTC
D gene: TRBD2; V gene: TRBV7-2; J gene: TRBJ2-1; clone size: few; CDR3 protein: CASRTLAGGRDEQFF; CDR3 DNA: TGTGCCAGCAGAACTCTAGCGGGGGGGCGGGATGAGCAGTTCTTC
D gene: NA; V gene: TRBV7-6; J gene: TRBJ2-1; clone size: few; CDR3 protein: CASSPSYSEQFF; CDR3 DNA: TGTGCCAGCAGCCCCTCGTATAGTGAGCAGTTCTTC
D gene: TRBD1; V gene: TRBV29-1; J gene: TRBJ2-3; clone size: few; CDR3 protein: CSVDKTGGGSTDTQYF; CDR3 DNA: TGCAGCGTTGACAAGACAGGGGGGGGATCCACAGATACGCAGTATTTT
D gene: NA; V gene: TRBV20-1; J gene: TRBJ1-5; clone size: NA; CDR3 protein: CSASGSLRPQHF; CDR3 DNA: TGCAGTGCTAGCGGCAGCCTCCGGCCCCAGCATTTT
D gene: NA; V gene: TRBV12-3/TRBV12-4; J gene: TRBJ1-5; clone size: few; CDR3 protein: CASRIGNQPQHF; CDR3 DNA: TGTGCCAGCAGAATCGGCAATCAGCCCCAGCATTTT
D gene: NA; V gene: TRBV24-1; J gene: TRBJ2-3; clone size: NA; CDR3 protein: CATSAGGTPSTDTQYF; CDR3 DNA: TGTGCCACCAGTGCAGGAGGGACACCTAGCACAGATACGCAGTATTTT
D gene: NA; V gene: TRBV7-9; J gene: TRBJ2-3; clone size: few; CDR3 protein: CASSTLRGDTQYF; CDR3 DNA: TGTGCCAGCAGCACACTCAGGGGAGATACGCAGTATTTT
D gene: TRBD2; V gene: TRBV3-1; J gene: TRBJ2-3; clone size: NA; CDR3 protein: CASSGKVLAARTDTQYF; CDR3 DNA: TGTGCCAGCAGCGGCAAAGTTCTAGCGGCCCGCACAGATACGCAGTATTTT
D gene: NA; V gene: TRBV7-9; J gene: TRBJ1-1; clone size: many; CDR3 protein: CASSLTDSDSEAFF; CDR3 DNA: TGTGCCAGCAGCTTAACAGATAGTGACAGCGAAGCTTTCTTT
D gene: NA; V gene: TRBV7-9; J gene: TRBJ1-2; clone size: NA; CDR3 protein: CASSLETVRGGYTF; CDR3 DNA: TGTGCCAGCAGCTTAGAGACAGTAAGGGGTGGCTACACCTTC
D gene: NA; V gene: TRBV15; J gene: TRBJ2-5; clone size: NA; CDR3 protein: CATSRGSGRGETQYF; CDR3 DNA: TGTGCCACCAGCAGAGGTTCGGGGAGAGGGGAGACCCAGTACTTC
D gene: NA; V gene: TRBV5-1; J gene: TRBJ2-7; clone size: few; CDR3 protein: CASKQQGPYEQYF; CDR3 DNA: TGCGCCAGCAAACAGCAGGGTCCCTACGAGCAGTACTTC
D gene: TRBD1; V gene: TRBV9; J gene: TRBJ2-1; clone size: NA; CDR3 protein: CASSVEGTGGNEQFF; CDR3 DNA: TGTGCCAGCAGCGTAGAAGGGACAGGGGGTAATGAGCAGTTCTTC
D gene: TRBD2; V gene: TRBV19; J gene: TRBJ2-1; clone size: NA; CDR3 protein: CASSSKAGGPNEQFF; CDR3 DNA: TGTGCCAGTAGTTCAAAAGCGGGGGGGCCGAATGAGCAGTTCTTC
D gene: TRBD2; V gene: TRBV5-1; J gene: TRBJ2-1; clone size: many; CDR3 protein: CASSFSGGAYNEQFF; CDR3 DNA: TGCGCCAGCAGCTTTAGCGGGGGGGCCTACAATGAGCAGTTCTTC
D gene: TRBD1; V gene: TRBV5-1; J gene: TRBJ1-1; clone size: many; CDR3 protein: CASSAQGANTEAFF; CDR3 DNA: TGTGCCAGCAGCGCCCAGGGGGCGAACACTGAAGCTTTCTTT
D gene: TRBD1; V gene: TRBV12-3/TRBV12-4; J gene: TRBJ1-2; clone size: many; CDR3 protein: CASSPGQGFYGYTF; CDR3 DNA: TGTGCCAGCAGCCCGGGACAGGGATTCTATGGCTACACCTTC
D gene: NA; V gene: TRBV9; J gene: TRBJ1-5; clone size: NA; CDR3 protein: CASSVDQGLQPQHF; CDR3 DNA: TGTGCCAGCAGCGTAGATCAGGGATTACAGCCCCAGCATTTT
D gene: NA; V gene: TRBV11-3; J gene: TRBJ2-1; clone size: few; CDR3 protein: CASSLRPAGVEQFF; CDR3 DNA: TGTGCCAGCAGCTTAAGGCCGGCGGGTGTTGAGCAGTTCTTC
D gene: NA; V gene: TRBV2; J gene: TRBJ2-7; clone size: few; CDR3 protein: CASRAPQSRRREQYF; CDR3 DNA: TGTGCCAGCAGAGCACCCCAGTCCAGGCGGAGGGAGCAGTACTTC
D gene: NA; V gene: TRBV21-1; J gene: TRBJ2-1; clone size: few; CDR3 protein: CASSKPPGQGGPYNEQFF; CDR3 DNA: TGTGCCAGCAGCAAACCCCCGGGACAGGGGGGCCCATACAATGAGCAGTTCTTC
D gene: NA; V gene: TRBV10-3; J gene: TRBJ1-5; clone size: few; CDR3 protein: CAISEVPMGQPQHF; CDR3 DNA: TGTGCCATCAGTGAGGTCCCGATGGGTCAGCCCCAGCATTTT
D gene: NA; V gene: TRBV6-1; J gene: TRBJ2-3; clone size: few; CDR3 protein: CASSEMGHRADTQYF; CDR3 DNA: TGTGCCAGCAGTGAAATGGGCCACCGTGCAGATACGCAGTATTTT